Below are 29 T cell receptor beta chains sequenced from a single sample in a study of graft-versus-host responses after intestinal transplantation. Antigens for these TCRs are unknown. The method was immunoSEQ multiplex PCR; TCRdb's version includes in-frame clones alone and lacks a portion of them. The sample consists of some 110,000 clones, about 90% of them appearing once. The starting material was unstimulated CD4+ T cells sorted from spleen or lymph node cells, obtained before intestinal transplant. Source of these receptors: a human donor who received an intestinal transplant.

This clone was seen a handful of times. A junction boundary mismatches the germline segment, possibly from a read error. The CDR3 spells CASSPPLGGRINF. The DNA for the CDR3 is TGTGCCAGCTCACCACCGTTGGGGGGGAGGATCAACTTC. This chain uses TRBV18 with TRBJ2-5, with TRBD2 matching over 7 bases. Germline-derived CDR1 and CDR2 are KGHSH and LQKENI. The CDR3 length is 13 residues.

The J gene is TRBJ2-2, the V gene TRBV7-3, with D possibly TRBD2 on 5 matching bases. CDR1 is SGHTA, CDR2 FQGTGA, per germline. The length of the CDR3 is 15 residues. V was shortened by 5 bases and J by 0 bases, with 10 bases between the two germline ends. The CDR3 DNA is TGTGCCAGCAGCCGGGCCGGGGCGAACACCGGGGAGCTGTTTTTT. It specifies CASSRAGANTGELFF.

The chain carries TRBV6-5 and TRBJ1-4, with D hard to call. Trimming removed 5 bases from V and 10 bases from J, with 20 bases in between. The CDR3 covers 15 residues. Germline-derived CDR1 and CDR2 are MNHEY and SVGAGI. This chain's CDR3 is CASSLQPGSSGKLFF. DNA of the CDR3: TGTGCCAGCAGTCTCCAGCCGGGATCCTCGGGAAAACTGTTTTTT.

This clone was detected only once. J is TRBJ2-1 and V is TRBV4-2, with 10 bases lining up with TRBD2. Germline V lookup: CDR1 LGHNA, CDR2 YNFKEQ. CDR3 length equals 16 residues. With 0 bases clipped from V and 7 bases from J, the junction kept 6 bases outside the gene matches. The CDR3 nucleotides read TGTGCCAGCAGCCAAGATAAAGCGGGAGGGAGGAATGAGCAGTTCTTC. Translation gives CASSQDKAGGRNEQFF.

The chain uses TRBV2 and TRBJ1-4; 7 bases agree with TRBD1. The CDR3 has 15 residues. Per germline, CDR1 SNHLY and CDR2 FYNNEI. With 6 bases clipped from V and 7 bases from J, the junction kept 11 bases outside the gene matches. The DNA of the CDR3 is TGTGCCAGCAGCAGGGGGGGATCGATCGGTGAAAAACTGTTTTTT. Translated, it gives CASSRGGSIGEKLFF.

Comments on this clone: Other DNA sequences from this sample encode an identical CDR3 as well. The J gene is TRBJ2-1, the V gene TRBV5-4, with D tentatively TRBD2 (5 bases). This CDR3 spans 15 amino acids. Trimming stripped 1 base from V and 0 bases from J, with 8 bases between. Germline V gene sequence: CDR1 SGHNT, CDR2 YYREEE (reference sequence). The CDR3 sequence is CASSLYSGSYNEQFF. The CDR3 DNA is TGTGCCAGCAGCTTGTACAGCGGCTCCTACAATGAGCAGTTCTTC.

The chain carries TRBV7-2 and TRBJ2-5; 8 nucleotides match TRBD2. The CDR3 has 15 residues. V was pared by 0 bases and J by 4 bases, with 4 bases of the junction left unmatched. Looked up from germline, CDR1 is SGHTA and CDR2 is FQGNSA. The CDR3 nucleotides read TGTGCCAGCAGCTTAGCTCGGGGGGGCGTAGAGACCCAGTACTTC. Its protein product is CASSLARGGVETQYF.

This clone was observed once. The V call is TRBV9, the J call TRBJ2-2; no firm D call. The CDR3 covers 15 residues. V lost 0 bases, J lost 4 bases, and 10 bases lay in between. The germline gives CDR1 SGDLS, CDR2 YYNGEE. The CDR3 DNA reads TGTGCCAGCAGCGTAGGGGCCCTTAGCACCGGGGAGCTGTTTTTT. Translating gives CASSVGALSTGELFF. The whole variable domain, remainder taken from reference TRBV9 and TRBJ2-2, is DSGVTQTPKHLITATGQRVTLRCSPRSGDLSVYWYQQSLDQGLQFLIQYYNGEERAKGNILERFSAQQFPDLHSELNLSSLELGDSALYFCASSVGALSTGELFFGEGSRLTVL.

The chain joins TRBV7-9 to TRBJ1-2, with D possibly matching TRBD1 (6 bases). The ends were cut back, 5 bases at V and 8 bases at J, with 21 bases in the middle. Germline assignment: CDR1 SEHNR and CDR2 FQNEAQ (reference sequence). This CDR3 is built from 15 residues. The CDR3 nucleotides read TGTGCCAGCAGCGCCCCCAATACAGGGCTAGGGGGCTACACCTTC. This sequence encodes CASSAPNTGLGGYTF.

This chain links TRBV4-1 with TRBJ2-5, with 8 bases lining up with TRBD2. The V segment lost 1 base and the J segment 5 bases; nucleotides outside the gene matches: 6. Per germline, CDR1 MGHRA and CDR2 YSYEKL. CDR3 length: 15 residues. The CDR3, as DNA: TGCGCCAGCAGCCAAGGACGGGGGGGCTTGGAGACCCAGTACTTC. This gives the protein CASSQGRGGLETQYF.

The CDR3 reads CASSSLGIGQGKETQYF. The CDR3 DNA is TGTGCCAGCAGCTCGCTGGGAATAGGACAGGGTAAAGAGACCCAGTACTTC. This sequence joins TRBV9 and TRBJ2-5; 8 bases are a match to TRBD1. With V trimmed by 4 bases and J by 3 bases, 14 bases remained unmatched. The germline gives CDR1 SGDLS, CDR2 YYNGEE. This CDR3 is built from 17 residues.

V gene TRBV5-1 combines with J gene TRBJ1-1, with TRBD1 as a possible D gene (6 bases). The germline V and J ends were trimmed by 4 bases and 3 bases, with 13 bases remaining between them. The length of the CDR3 is 14 residues. Germline CDR1 is SGHRS and CDR2 is YFSETQ. CDR3 residues: CASSPGQLDTEAFF. CDR3 nucleotides: TGCGCCAGCAGCCCCGGACAGCTAGACACTGAAGCTTTCTTT.

The V gene is TRBV6-1, the J gene TRBJ2-7; 7 nucleotides match TRBD1. V dropped 6 bases and J dropped 2; count of bases not matched to a gene: 10. The CDR3 is 15 amino acids. From germline, CDR1 is MNHNS and CDR2 SASEGT. The CDR3 protein is CASRDWDRRPYEQYF. CDR3 sequence (DNA): TGTGCCAGCAGGGACTGGGACAGAAGACCCTACGAGCAGTACTTC.

In this sample, this clone turned up once. The chain couples TRBV15 to TRBJ1-1; D uncertain. Germline CDR1 is LNHNV and CDR2 is YYDKDF (reference sequence). The length of the CDR3 is 15 residues. V lost 5 bases and J lost 1, with 14 bases in between. The CDR3 loop reads CATSLGGFTNTEAFF. CDR3 DNA: TGTGCCACCAGCCTAGGTGGGTTCACGAACACTGAAGCTTTCTTT.

The chain joins TRBV7-2 to TRBJ2-2; 14 nucleotides line up with TRBD2. This CDR3 has 16 residues. Germline lookup yields CDR1 SGHTA and CDR2 FQGNSA. Trimming took 6 bases from V and 7 from J; bases not matched to a gene: 7. The CDR3 DNA is TGTGCCAGCAGACCACCGGGACTAGCGGGAGTCGGGGAGCTGTTTTTT. Translated: CASRPPGLAGVGELFF.

For this clone: At the DNA level, this CDR3 is encoded by other sequences in the same sample as well. The chain is built from TRBV5-1 and TRBJ1-2; D remains unclear. This CDR3 region has 15 residues. Germline CDR1 is SGHRS and CDR2 is YFSETQ. Trimming cost V 0 bases and J 4 bases, with 13 bases left between them. For the CDR3, the DNA is TGCGCCAGCAGCTTGGAATCCAGCCTCGTCTATGGCTACACCTTC. This codes for CASSLESSLVYGYTF.

The chain couples TRBV2 to TRBJ1-2; D gene uncertain. The CDR3 is 13 amino acids. Between the trimmed V and J ends, which lost 2 bases and 0 bases, there was a span of 4 bases. Germline assignment: CDR1 SNHLY and CDR2 FYNNEI. CDR3 region: CASSEIANYGYTF. In nucleotides, the CDR3 is TGTGCCAGCAGTGAAATAGCTAACTATGGCTACACCTTC. The full variable domain, its missing parts supplied by reference TRBV2 and TRBJ1-2, is EPEVTQTPSHQVTQMGQEVILRCVPISNHLYFYWYRQILGQKVEFLVSFYNNEISEKSEIFDDQFSVERPDGSNFTLKIRSTKLEDSAMYFCASSEIANYGYTFGSGTRLTVV.

J is TRBJ2-7 and V is TRBV11-3; perhaps D is TRBD1 or TRBD2 (5 bases each). Germline CDR1 is SGHNT and CDR2 is YENEEA. V lost 5 bases and J lost 1, with 9 bases in between. This CDR3 spans 13 amino acids. CDR3 DNA: TGTGCCAGCAGCCGAGGGGAGTCCTACGAGCAGTACTTC. As protein: CASSRGESYEQYF.

The J gene is TRBJ2-7, the V gene TRBV5-6; perhaps TRBD2 as D (6 bases). The CDR3 length is 13 residues. The V end lost 7 bases, the J end lost 0 bases, and 11 bases lay between the germline ends. Germline assignment: CDR1 SGHDT and CDR2 YYEEEE. The chain's CDR3 is CASRDFDSYEQYF. The CDR3 nucleotides read TGTGCCAGCCGGGACTTCGACTCCTACGAGCAGTACTTC.

The sample holds one count of this clone. The chain has TRBV9 and TRBJ2-3; 8 nucleotides match TRBD2. The V gene's germline CDR1 is SGDLS and CDR2 YYNGEE. Trimming at V came to 3 bases and at J to 5 bases, leaving 8 bases not matched to a gene. This CDR3 is built from 15 residues. CDR3 in amino acids: CASSASGSWVDTQYF. Here the CDR3 DNA reads TGTGCCAGCAGCGCCAGCGGGAGTTGGGTAGATACGCAGTATTTT.

The chain has TRBV10-1 and TRBJ2-1; D perhaps matches TRBD2 (5 bases). Germline CDR1 reads WNHNN; CDR2 reads SYGVQD (reference sequence). V was pared by 0 bases and J by 8 bases, with 11 bases between. CDR3 size: 14 residues. The CDR3 is CASSESSAMDEQFF. The CDR3 DNA sequence: TGCGCCAGCAGTGAGTCTAGCGCTATGGATGAGCAGTTCTTC.

The CDR3 here is CAWNWGIPNYQETQYF. As DNA, the CDR3 is TGTGCCTGGAACTGGGGAATACCTAATTACCAAGAGACCCAGTACTTC. The rearrangement uses TRBV30 and TRBJ2-5; no clear D. V lost 4 bases and J lost 0, with 18 bases in between. The CDR3 loop spans 16 amino acids. Per the germline V gene, CDR1 is GTSNPN and CDR2 is SVGIG (reference sequence).

With respect to this clone: The sample holds other DNA sequences that translate to the same CDR3. V gene TRBV5-1 combines with J gene TRBJ1-4; no definite D call. Germline V lookup: CDR1 SGHRS, CDR2 YFSETQ. The CDR3 has 13 residues. V was trimmed by 0 bases and J by 8 bases, leaving 8 bases between them. The CDR3 sequence is CASSLGTREKLFF. The CDR3 bases are TGCGCCAGCAGCTTGGGGACTCGAGAAAAACTGTTTTTT.

This clone was seen a single time. The gene calls are TRBV4-1 and TRBJ1-3, with D perhaps matching TRBD1 (5 bases). V dropped 1 base and J dropped 8 bases, with 21 bases sitting between them. The length of the CDR3 is 17 residues. Germline lookup yields CDR1 MGHRA and CDR2 YSYEKL. The CDR3 spells CASSQGGARGTKDTIYF. DNA of the CDR3: TGCGCCAGCAGCCAAGGAGGGGCGCGAGGGACCAAGGACACCATATATTTT.

The V and J genes are TRBV29-1 and TRBJ1-4; 10 positions match TRBD1. In germline, CDR1 is SQVTM, CDR2 ANQGSEA. With V trimmed by 4 bases and J by 3 bases, 8 bases remained unmatched. This CDR3 has 16 amino acids. DNA of the CDR3: TGCAGCGTTGGAGGGGACAGGGGCAAGGCTAATGAAAAACTGTTTTTT. Protein sequence: CSVGGDRGKANEKLFF.

The chain employs TRBV11-2 and TRBJ2-5; D is unresolved. The CDR3 totals 14 residues. V was clipped by 1 base and J by 4 bases, with 10 bases between them. The germline V gene encodes CDR1 SGHAT and CDR2 FQNNGV. CDR3 residues: CASSLGPEGETQYF. CDR3 nucleotides: TGTGCCAGCAGCTTAGGTCCCGAAGGAGAGACCCAGTACTTC. The full variable domain, in which reference TRBV11-2 and TRBJ2-5 provide the parts outside the CDR3, is EAGVAQSPRYKIIEKRQSVAFWCNPISGHATLYWYQQILGQGPKLLIQFQNNGVVDDSQLPKDRFSAERLKGVDSTLKIQPAKLEDSAVYLCASSLGPEGETQYFGPGTRLLVL.

V gene TRBV6-5 combines with J gene TRBJ2-2, with D perhaps TRBD1 (5 bases). V lost 6 bases and J lost 4, with 15 bases in between. CDR1 is MNHEY, CDR2 SVGAGI, per germline. The CDR3 consists of 15 residues. CDR3 protein: CASRRQGGFTGELFF. In DNA form, the CDR3 reads TGTGCCAGCAGGAGGCAGGGTGGATTCACCGGGGAGCTGTTTTTT.

The chain links TRBV7-9 to TRBJ1-3; perhaps TRBD1 as D (6 bases). CDR1 is SEHNR and CDR2 is FQNEAQ in the germline V gene (reference sequence). V was cut by 2 bases and J by 3 bases, with 8 bases left in between. The CDR3 loop spans 14 amino acids. The CDR3 loop is CASSLQDSGNTIYF. As DNA, the CDR3 is TGTGCCAGCAGCTTACAGGACAGTGGAAACACCATATATTTT.

V usage is TRBV15 and J usage is TRBJ2-5; D is possibly TRBD1 (6 bases). The end of the DNA aligns better with TRBJ2-7, so the J call may be wrong. CDR1 and CDR2 (germline): LNHNV, YYDKDF (reference sequence). This CDR3 contains 15 residues. The CDR3 loop reads CATSRVGGASYEQYF. As DNA, the CDR3 is TGTGCCACCAGCAGAGTTGGGGGCGCATCCTACGAGCAGTACTTC.